This TCR beta chain was profiled in a study of CD8 T cells in Susac syndrome. In blood CD8+ and CD4+ T cells, TCR beta underwent sequencing. RNA totalling roughly 0.5 to 1 ug underwent reverse transcription with random hexamers. TCRdb ran MiXCR on the immunoSEQ multiplex PCR reads and lists one entry per CDR3 protein. The profile shows some 260,000 distinct CDR3 sequences, around 83% of them singletons. This clonotype has more than one count but fewer than ten. Germline CDR1 reads SGHDT; CDR2 reads YYEEEE. CDR3 length: 14 amino acids. V lost 1 base, J lost 3 bases, and 5 bases lay in between. This receptor was identified in a human donor with multiple sclerosis. The specimen was CD8+ T cells from PBMCs. The rearrangement joins TRBV5-6 to TRBJ2-6; D gene ambiguous. DNA of the CDR3: TGTGCCAGCAGCTTGCCCTTTGGGGCCAACGTCCTGACTTTC. This codes for CASSLPFGANVLTF.